The rows below give T cell receptor beta chains drawn from one sample of a study of blood T cell repertoires in COVID-19. Produced via immunoSEQ multiplex PCR; TCRdb's table is partial and in-frame only. Of 250,000 or so clones listed, 70% to 90% are singletons. The sequenced sample consisted of peripheral blood. These receptors all stem from a man aged 60 to 69 with acute or convalescent COVID-19. Each CDR3 is given with its conserved first and last residue. Fields, in order: V gene, clone size, D gene, J gene, CDR3 protein, CDR3 DNA. A D gene is named only where the DNA matches it firmly. Clone size is not always given. Where it is, it says once, few, many or a class for expanded clones.

TRBV12-3/TRBV12-4	.	.	TRBJ2-7	CASSFSQGYEQYF	TGTGCCAGCAGTTTTTCACAGGGCTACGAGCAGTACTTC
TRBV5-4	.	TRBD1	TRBJ2-1	CASSPRQGLGEQFF	TGTGCCAGCAGCCCAAGACAGGGGTTGGGTGAGCAGTTCTTC
TRBV12-3/TRBV12-4	few	TRBD1	TRBJ1-2	CASSIDRDYGYTF	TGTGCCAGCAGTATTGACAGGGACTATGGCTACACCTTC
TRBV5-6	once	TRBD1	TRBJ1-6	CASSRTGGAGSPLHF	TGTGCCAGCAGTCGTACAGGGGGCGCGGGTTCACCCCTCCACTTT
TRBV11-2	.	.	TRBJ2-7	CASSLAVDPRGRAYEQYF	TGTGCCAGCAGCTTAGCCGTAGATCCTCGAGGTCGTGCCTACGAGCAGTACTTC
TRBV28	.	TRBD2	TRBJ2-7	CASSLFSGVTYEQYF	TGTGCCAGCAGTTTATTTAGCGGGGTAACCTACGAGCAGTACTTC
TRBV19	few	TRBD2	TRBJ2-2	CASSIHSGGGTGELFF	TGTGCCAGTAGTATCCACTCGGGAGGCGGAACCGGGGAGCTGTTTTTT
TRBV4-1	.	TRBD1	TRBJ1-6	CASSAQGGTGNSPLHF	TGCGCCAGCAGCGCCCAGGGTGGGACAGGAAATTCACCCCTCCACTTT
TRBV5-6	.	TRBD2	TRBJ2-5	CASSSRTSGRARETQYF	TGTGCCAGCAGCTCACGGACTAGCGGGAGGGCCAGAGAGACCCAGTACTTC
TRBV11-3	.	.	TRBJ2-7	CASTGISSYEQYF	TGTGCCAGCACGGGTATTAGCTCCTACGAGCAGTACTTC
TRBV12-5	.	.	TRBJ1-2	CASGWGLKGDGYTF	TGTGCTAGTGGTTGGGGCTTAAAGGGGGATGGCTACACCTTC
TRBV11-3	once	TRBD1	TRBJ1-1	CASSFNPGDRVDEAFF	TGTGCCAGCAGCTTTAACCCTGGGGACAGGGTAGATGAAGCTTTCTTT
TRBV9	.	TRBD1	TRBJ2-6	CASRGGRQISGANVLTF	TGTGCCAGCAGAGGGGGCAGGCAAATCTCTGGGGCCAACGTCCTGACTTTC
TRBV6-5	.	TRBD1	TRBJ2-7	CASSQQGYEQYF	TGTGCCAGCAGTCAACAGGGGTACGAGCAGTACTTC
TRBV6-6	.	TRBD1	TRBJ1-4	CASSYRRGHGNEKLFF	TGTGCCAGCAGTTATCGCAGGGGGCACGGTAATGAAAAACTGTTTTTT
TRBV4-3	.	.	TRBJ1-2	CASSQENRLNYGYTF	TGCGCCAGCAGCCAAGAAAACCGACTTAACTATGGCTACACCTTC
TRBV19	.	TRBD1	TRBJ1-2	CASRRTGFEDYGYTF	TGTGCCAGTAGGAGGACAGGGTTCGAGGACTATGGCTACACCTTC
TRBV7-2	.	.	TRBJ1-1	CASSWKRGNTEAFF	TGTGCCAGCAGCTGGAAAAGGGGGAACACTGAAGCTTTCTTT
TRBV27	.	TRBD2	TRBJ2-1	CASSELGTSGNMQFF	TGTGCCAGCAGTGAGCTCGGGACTAGCGGGAATATGCAGTTCTTC
TRBV30	.	TRBD1	TRBJ1-6	CAWTQGDNSPLHF	TGTGCCTGGACCCAGGGGGATAATTCACCCCTCCACTTT
TRBV7-7	few	TRBD2	TRBJ2-7	CASSSTGTSGLPYEQYF	TGTGCTAGCAGCTCAACCGGGACTAGCGGGCTCCCCTACGAGCAGTACTTC
TRBV18	.	TRBD1	TRBJ2-1	CASNLLGQRLDNEQFF	TGTGCCAGCAACTTACTGGGACAGAGGTTAGACAATGAGCAGTTCTTC
TRBV30	few	TRBD1	TRBJ1-2	CAWSGTRGRDGYTF	TGTGCCTGGAGCGGCACCAGGGGGCGGGATGGCTACACCTTC
TRBV2	.	TRBD1	TRBJ2-1	CASSQGGRGQGQFF	TGTGCCAGCAGCCAAGGGGGCAGGGGGCAAGGGCAGTTCTTC
TRBV10-3	.	TRBD2	TRBJ2-7	CAISEQTSETGQYF	TGTGCCATCAGTGAGCAGACTAGCGAGACCGGGCAGTACTTC
TRBV29-1	once	TRBD1	TRBJ1-3	CSVVLGGAGNTIYF	TGCAGCGTTGTCCTAGGGGGCGCTGGAAACACCATATATTTT
TRBV5-1	once	.	TRBJ1-4	CASSGAGGNEKLFF	TGCGCCAGCAGCGGGGCGGGGGGCAATGAAAAACTGTTTTTT
TRBV29-1	.	TRBD1	TRBJ1-2	CSVEGTGIGGYTF	TGCAGCGTTGAAGGGACAGGGATAGGTGGCTACACCTTC
TRBV9	.	TRBD2	TRBJ2-1	CASSVDGASGRAYNEQFF	TGTGCCAGCAGCGTAGACGGGGCTAGCGGGAGGGCTTACAATGAGCAGTTCTTC
TRBV18	.	TRBD1	TRBJ2-7	CASSPTGGHEQYF	TGTGCCAGCTCCCCGACAGGGGGCCACGAGCAGTACTTC
TRBV19	.	.	TRBJ1-6	CASRDRWAEDNSPLHF	TGTGCCAGCCGAGACAGGTGGGCTGAAGACAATTCACCCCTCCACTTT
TRBV29-1	.	.	TRBJ1-2	CSVEAGFQDYGYTF	TGCAGCGTTGAAGCAGGGTTCCAAGACTATGGCTACACCTTC
TRBV4-1	.	.	TRBJ2-1	CASSQDVAPDNEQFF	TGCGCCAGCAGCCAAGATGTAGCGCCCGACAATGAGCAGTTCTTC
TRBV6-5	.	.	TRBJ1-4	CASRGGRLAGEKLFF	TGTGCCAGCAGGGGGGGTCGGTTAGCCGGAGAAAAACTGTTTTTT
TRBV12-3/TRBV12-4	.	.	TRBJ2-1	CASSPAGPNEQFF	TGTGCCAGCAGTCCGGCGGGTCCGAATGAGCAGTTCTTC
TRBV11-2	.	.	TRBJ2-1	CASTLANEQFF	TGTGCCAGCACCTTAGCGAATGAGCAGTTCTTC
TRBV19	once	TRBD1	TRBJ2-7	CASSIVAQGAYEQYF	TGTGCCAGTAGTATTGTAGCACAGGGGGCCTACGAGCAGTACTTC
TRBV7-9	.	.	TRBJ1-1	CASSARLLMNTEAFF	TGTGCCAGCAGCGCCCGACTGCTTATGAACACTGAAGCTTTCTTT
TRBV28	.	.	TRBJ1-2	CASSFFDRNYGYTF	TGTGCCAGCAGTTTCTTCGACAGGAACTATGGCTACACCTTC
TRBV4-3	.	.	TRBJ2-2	CASSQDGGAGANTGELFF	TGCGCCAGCAGCCAAGATGGGGGAGCAGGGGCGAACACCGGGGAGCTGTTTTTT
TRBV11-2	few	TRBD1	TRBJ2-7	CASSYQDRVSEQYF	TGTGCCAGCAGCTACCAGGACAGGGTGAGCGAGCAGTACTTC
TRBV18	.	.	TRBJ1-5	CASSPSNQPQHF	TGTGCCAGCTCACCCTCCAATCAGCCCCAGCATTTT
TRBV12-3/TRBV12-4	.	.	TRBJ1-5	CASSSGIPPQHF	TGTGCCAGCAGTTCGGGTATCCCGCCCCAGCATTTT
TRBV6-2/TRBV6-3	.	.	TRBJ2-7	CASSPRTSIYEQYF	TGTGCCAGCAGTCCCCGGACTTCGATCTACGAGCAGTACTTC
TRBV10-3	.	TRBD1	TRBJ1-2	CAISEGTGFYGYTF	TGTGCCATCAGTGAGGGGACAGGGTTCTATGGCTACACCTTC
TRBV21-1	.	.	TRBJ1-3	CASSKRTGPGNTIYF	TGTGCCAGCAGCAAACGGACAGGGCCTGGAAACACCATATATTTT
TRBV4-3	once	.	TRBJ1-2	CASSQAPGVGYGYTF	TGCGCCAGCAGCCAAGCGCCAGGGGTGGGCTATGGCTACACCTTC
TRBV6-1	.	.	TRBJ1-2	CASSETRDLGGYGYTF	TGTGCCAGCAGTGAAACCCGGGATCTCGGGGGCTATGGCTACACCTTC
TRBV11-3	.	.	TRBJ2-1	CASSRGSVYNEQFF	TGTGCCAGCAGCCGAGGGTCAGTCTACAATGAGCAGTTCTTC
TRBV5-6	.	.	TRBJ1-2	CASSLEGNYGYTF	TGTGCCAGCAGCTTGGAGGGGAACTATGGCTACACCTTC
TRBV6-6	.	TRBD1	TRBJ2-6	CASSYSQGSGANVLTF	TGTGCCAGCAGTTACTCACAGGGGTCTGGGGCCAACGTCCTGACTTTC
TRBV3-1/TRBV3-2	.	.	TRBJ1-2	CASSHGAGIYGYTF	TGTGCCAGCAGCCACGGTGCAGGGATCTATGGCTACACCTTC
TRBV6-2/TRBV6-3	.	.	TRBJ2-7	CASSYSRDYEQYF	TGTGCCAGCAGTTACTCCAGGGACTACGAGCAGTACTTC
TRBV19	.	.	TRBJ1-3	CASSTSFGNTIYF	TGTGCCAGTAGTACCAGTTTTGGAAACACCATATATTTT